These T cell receptor beta chains were read from a single sample in a study of OX40 agonist ivuxolimab in advanced cancers. TCRdb's table, derived via immunoSEQ multiplex PCR, lists solely in-frame clones and lacks some. The table has roughly 100,000 clones, approximately 85% seen once; the top ten hold around 4%. The sequenced sample was CD4+ or CD8+ T cells sorted from blood, obtained in a trial of the OX40 agonist ivuxolimab. These receptors originate from an adult with an advanced solid tumor such as melanoma, head and neck, liver or kidney cancer. The CDR3 runs from the conserved cysteine through the conserved F or W. A D gene is named only where the DNA matches it firmly. The size of a clone is reported for some rows only, either as once, few or many, or as a class for expanded clones.

NA,TRBV5-4,TRBJ2-3,NA,TGTGCCAGCACCCCATCCCCTAGCGCCCCAACCACAGATACGCAGTATTTT,CASTPSPSAPTTDTQYF
TRBD1,TRBV5-8,TRBJ1-4,NA,TGTGCCAGCAGCCGTGGGACAGCAACTAATGAAAAACTGTTTTTT,CASSRGTATNEKLFF
NA,TRBV27,TRBJ2-7,few,TGTGCCAGCAGTTCCTATGTGGGTTCCTTTATCTACGAGCAGTACTTC,CASSSYVGSFIYEQYF
NA,TRBV5-6,TRBJ2-6,NA,TGTGCCAGCAGCACCTGGGGCTCTGGGGCCAACGTCCTGACTTTC,CASSTWGSGANVLTF
NA,TRBV11-2,TRBJ2-5,NA,TGTGCCAGCAGCTTCCCGGCGGGAGAGACCCAGTACTTC,CASSFPAGETQYF
NA,TRBV27,TRBJ1-5,NA,TGTGCCAGCAGTTTACCAGGGATAGGACAGCCCCAGCATTTT,CASSLPGIGQPQHF
NA,TRBV28,TRBJ1-1,NA,TGTGCCAGCAGCGGTAGAGGCACTGAAGCTTTCTTT,CASSGRGTEAFF
TRBD2,TRBV2,TRBJ2-1,NA,TGTGCCAGCAGTGAGCCTAGCGGCCACAATGAGCAGTTCTTC,CASSEPSGHNEQFF
NA,TRBV18,TRBJ2-7,NA,TGTGCCAGCTCGCCCCCCGATGTCTACGAGCAGTACTTC,CASSPPDVYEQYF
NA,TRBV30,TRBJ2-5,once,TGTGCCTGGAACCTCGGGATGGGGGAGACCCAGTACTTC,CAWNLGMGETQYF
TRBD1,TRBV9,TRBJ1-2,NA,TGTGCCAGCAGCGTAGACAGGGGGCCGTATGGCTACACCTTC,CASSVDRGPYGYTF
NA,TRBV5-1,TRBJ2-3,NA,TGCGCCAGCAGCTTTAGCGTAAGCACAGATACGCAGTATTTT,CASSFSVSTDTQYF
NA,TRBV30,TRBJ2-7,few,TGTGCCTGGAAGGACGAAAGGGATGGCGAGCAGTACTTC,CAWKDERDGEQYF
NA,TRBV10-3,TRBJ2-6,NA,TGTGCCATCAGTGCCCCCTTAGGGAGGACAACTAGCTCTGGGGCCAACGTCCTGACTTTC,CAISAPLGRTTSSGANVLTF
TRBD1,TRBV28,TRBJ1-5,NA,TGTGCCAGCCGGGGGACAGGCGGGGAATTGAGCAATCAGCCCCAGCATTTT,CASRGTGGELSNQPQHF
TRBD2,TRBV2,TRBJ2-1,NA,TGTGCCAGCAGTGCTAGCGGGAGTGAGAATGAGCAGTTCTTC,CASSASGSENEQFF
NA,TRBV11-2,TRBJ2-1,NA,TGTGCCAGCAGCTCCCCCCTTAGTGACTCCAAAGGGCTCCCCCATGAGCAGTTCTTC,CASSSPLSDSKGLPHEQFF
TRBD2,TRBV10-3,TRBJ2-1,NA,TGTGCCATCAGCGACATACTAGCGGGAAGTTATGAGCAGTTCTTC,CAISDILAGSYEQFF
NA,TRBV5-6,TRBJ2-1,NA,TGTGCCAGCAGCGTGGGGGGCACCCTGAACAATGAGCAGTTCTTC,CASSVGGTLNNEQFF
NA,TRBV6-1,TRBJ1-6,NA,TGTGCCAGCAGTTTCGAAGACAGGATTAATTCACCCCTCCACTTT,CASSFEDRINSPLHF
NA,TRBV19,TRBJ2-1,NA,TGTGCCAGTAGTATCGGAACCGCCCCGTACAATGAGCAGTTCTTC,CASSIGTAPYNEQFF
NA,TRBV6-6,TRBJ2-7,NA,TGTGCCAGCAGTTGGTCCTACGAGCAGTACTTC,CASSWSYEQYF
NA,TRBV12-1,TRBJ1-2,NA,TGTGCCAGCAGTTGTCCGGGACAGGGGGCCGGCCACACCTTC,CASSCPGQGAGHTF
TRBD1,TRBV19,TRBJ1-2,NA,TGTGCCAGTAGTTTAGACAGGGGCGACTATGGCTACACCTTC,CASSLDRGDYGYTF
NA,TRBV5-6,TRBJ2-7,NA,TGTGCCAGCAGCTTGGTTACAGGCAGCGAGCAGTACTTC,CASSLVTGSEQYF
NA,TRBV2,TRBJ2-2,NA,TGTGCCAGCAGAATCGACAGGAGGTCGTCCGGGGAGCTGTTTTTT,CASRIDRRSSGELFF
TRBD2,TRBV4-1,TRBJ2-2,NA,TGCGCCAGCAGAGGCCAAAGATTAGCGGGAATGACCGGGGAGTTGTTTTTT,CASRGQRLAGMTGELFF
TRBD1,TRBV9,TRBJ1-3,NA,TGTGCCAGCAGCGTAACAGGGGCTGGAAACACCATATATTTT,CASSVTGAGNTIYF
NA,TRBV2,TRBJ1-1,NA,TGTGCCAGCAGTGATCCGGGTTCAGCTTTCTTT,CASSDPGSAFF
NA,TRBV10-1,TRBJ1-1,once,TGCGCCAGTCTGAGGATGCTTGAAGCTTTCTTT,CASLRMLEAFF
TRBD1,TRBV28,TRBJ1-1,NA,TGTGCCAGCAGTTTGACAGGGGGTAAGGGCACTGAAGCTTTCTTT,CASSLTGGKGTEAFF